This TCR beta chain is drawn from a study of CD8 T cells in Susac syndrome. Overall study context: Patients with Susac syndrome had blood drawn and were at that point therapy-naive, on corticosteroids, or on intravenous immunoglobulin alone.

It was with random hexamers that 0.5 to 1 ug RNA was reverse transcribed. Each CDR3 protein is one row after TCRdb ran MiXCR on the immunoSEQ multiplex PCR reads. The sample holds about 83,000 distinct CDR3 sequences, approximately 96% seen once. Concerning this clonotype itself: The antigen is undetermined.

Findings and limits, study-wide: The authors acknowledged that their TCR sequencing and HLA analysis involved a relatively small number of individuals.

TCR beta sequencing was performed on blood CD8+ and CD4+ T cells. The recently defined diagnostic criteria for definite or probable disease were met by the Susac syndrome patients. The material sequenced was CD8+ T cells from PBMCs. The sequence derives from a human donor with Susac syndrome.

The CDR3 coding sequence is TGTGCCAGCAGCCGGGGGACCACTGAAGCTTTCTTT. Translation: CASSRGTTEAFF. This sequence joins TRBV9 and TRBJ1-1, with TRBD1 as a possible D gene (5 bases). The ends were cut back, 4 bases at V and 4 bases at J, with 8 bases in the middle. The germline V gene encodes CDR1 SGDLS and CDR2 YYNGEE. The CDR3 sequence is 12 residues long.